This T cell receptor (beta chain) comes out of a study of control samples from healthy donors and cancer patients (dated by TCRdb to the early 2020s). Libraries came from the immunoSEQ multiplex PCR assay. TCRdb took this table from immuneACCESS and kept in-frame rearrangements with V and J called. Such tables lack part of the clones; where checked against another copy, unresolved V genes explain under half of the gap, and the rest is unexplained. The sample records about 160,000 clones, about 87% of which are singletons. Of the sample, 12% falls within the top ten clones. The germline ends are 10 bases apart after V is trimmed by 2 bases and J by 3 bases. CDR1 and CDR2 are read off the germline V gene (reference sequence) as SGHAT and FQDESV. The CDR3 numbers 15 residues from cysteine through phenylalanine. CDR3 DNA only is kept here, 45 bases in frame from base 1. As for this clone: The target of this receptor is not known. Within one base of it there is no much larger clone, and no base qualities were kept.

The rearrangement joined TRBV11-1 to TRBJ2-2, and perhaps TRBD2 as D gene, on 5 matching bases. Specimen: blood. The TCR originated in a man aged 25-40 years in good health. The nucleotides are TGTGCCAGCAGCTTAATGAGGGTATACACCGGGGAGCTGTTTTTT. The resulting protein is CASSLMRVYTGELFF.